This T cell receptor beta chain was sequenced during a study of control samples from healthy donors and cancer patients. Profiled with immunoSEQ multiplex PCR; TCRdb holds only in-frame clones, not every one. The sample has some 140,000 clones, roughly 89% seen once; the top ten hold about 11%. The TCR originated in a man aged 30-40 years in good health. Sample: blood.

CDR3 sequence (DNA): TGTGCCAGCAGATCTCCGGTTAGGGGAAACATTCAGTACTTC. The encoded protein is CASRSPVRGNIQYF. The chain combines TRBV28 with TRBJ2-4, with D maybe TRBD1 (5 bases). Germline CDR1 is MDHEN and CDR2 is SYDVKM. V lost 6 bases and J 6 bases, leaving 15 bases between the germline ends. The CDR3 consists of 14 residues.